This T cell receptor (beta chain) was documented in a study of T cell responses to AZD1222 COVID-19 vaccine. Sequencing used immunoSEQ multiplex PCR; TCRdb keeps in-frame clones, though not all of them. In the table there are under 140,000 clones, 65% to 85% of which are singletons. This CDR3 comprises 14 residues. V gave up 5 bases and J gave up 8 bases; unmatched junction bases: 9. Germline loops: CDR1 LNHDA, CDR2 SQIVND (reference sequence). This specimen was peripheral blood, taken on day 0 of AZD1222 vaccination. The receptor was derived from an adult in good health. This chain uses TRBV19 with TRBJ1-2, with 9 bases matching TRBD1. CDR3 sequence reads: CASSSDLGQGGYTF. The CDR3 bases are TGTGCCAGTAGTTCAGACCTCGGACAGGGGGGCTACACCTTC.